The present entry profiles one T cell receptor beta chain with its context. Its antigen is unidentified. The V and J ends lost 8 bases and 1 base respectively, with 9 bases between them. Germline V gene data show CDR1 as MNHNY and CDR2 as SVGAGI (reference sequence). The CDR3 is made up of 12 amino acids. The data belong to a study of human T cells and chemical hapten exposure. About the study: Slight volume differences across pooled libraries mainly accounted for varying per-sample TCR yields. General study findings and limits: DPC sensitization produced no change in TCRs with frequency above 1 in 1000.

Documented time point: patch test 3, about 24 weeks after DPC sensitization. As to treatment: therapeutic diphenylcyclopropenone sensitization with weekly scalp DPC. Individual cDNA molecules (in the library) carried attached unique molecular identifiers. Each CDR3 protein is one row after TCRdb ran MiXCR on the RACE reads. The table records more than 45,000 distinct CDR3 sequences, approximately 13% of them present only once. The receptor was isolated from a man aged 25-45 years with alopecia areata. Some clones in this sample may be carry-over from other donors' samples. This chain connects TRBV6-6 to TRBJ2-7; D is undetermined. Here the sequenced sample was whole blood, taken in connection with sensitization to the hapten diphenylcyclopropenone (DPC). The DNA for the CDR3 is TGTGCCAGCTGCGGCCGGTCCTACGAGCAGTACTTC. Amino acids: CASCGRSYEQYF.